The 14 T cell receptor beta chains reported below all come from one sample, sequenced in a study of Ad26.COV2.S vaccination and SARS-CoV-2 variants (dated by TCRdb to the early 2020s). Library preparation employed the immunoSEQ multiplex PCR assay. TCRdb retrieved this table from immuneACCESS and kept in-frame rearrangements only. Not all clones are present; in checked studies, unresolved V genes account for under half, and no reason is known for the remainder. This sample lists about 350,000 clones; approximately 90% were detected once. In total, the top ten clones hold around 4.5% of the sample. In light of the paper, this sample's treatment or condition label describes: some 19 received Ad26.COV2.S at low or high dose, single or two shots; 5 received placebo; per-sample allocation not given. Repertoires of vaccine and placebo recipients were sequenced from samples collected on day 63 after the first injection.

The specimen comprised peripheral blood, sampled in a trial of Ad26.COV2.S vaccine versus placebo. These receptors came from a person between 18 and 65 years old who received the Ad26.COV2.S COVID-19 vaccine or a placebo.

This clone was seen a handful of times. This chain uses TRBV20-1 with TRBJ2-2; no clear D gene. Germline assignment: CDR1 DFQATT and CDR2 SNEGSKA (reference sequence). The CDR3 is made up of 11 amino acids. The V end was cut by 4 bases, the J end by 3 bases, with 3 bases between. CDR3 in amino acids: CSATYTGELFF. The CDR3 DNA reads TGCAGTGCTACTTACACCGGGGAGCTGTTTTTT.

V is TRBV5-8 and J is TRBJ2-3; D gene ambiguous. V was clipped by 2 bases and J by 3 bases, with 7 bases between them. The CDR3 is 13 residues long. Germline lookup yields CDR1 SGHTS and CDR2 YDEGEE. CDR3 residues: CASSFGVTDTQYF. For the CDR3, the DNA is TGTGCCAGCAGCTTCGGTGTGACAGATACGCAGTATTTT.

The chain joins TRBV5-1 to TRBJ2-5, with 10 nucleotides matching TRBD1. Germline CDR1 is SGHRS and CDR2 is YFSETQ. The ends lost 4 bases at V and 2 bases at J; junction bases unmatched: 11. The CDR3 has 17 residues. This CDR3 reads CASSPETGGLGQETQYF. CDR3 coding DNA: TGCGCCAGCAGCCCCGAGACAGGGGGCTTGGGGCAAGAGACCCAGTACTTC.

This clone was seen more than once but under ten times. This rearrangement joins TRBV3-1 (or the pseudogene TRBV3-2) to TRBJ1-2, with a possible D match to TRBD1 (5 bases). CDR1 is LGHDT, CDR2 YNNKEL, per germline (reference sequence). V dropped 4 bases and J dropped 4 bases, with 10 bases sitting between them. The CDR3 extends over 13 amino acids. This CDR3 reads CASSPRASYGYTF. For the CDR3, the DNA is TGTGCCAGCAGCCCCAGGGCCTCCTATGGCTACACCTTC.

J is TRBJ2-2 and V is TRBV6-5, with a tentative D call TRBD2 (6 bases). There are 15 residues in the CDR3. Trimming took 6 bases from V and 0 from J, leaving 11 bases between them. Germline CDR1 MNHEY, CDR2 SVGAGI. The chain's CDR3 is CASRWTTANTGELFF. CDR3 DNA: TGTGCCAGCAGGTGGACTACGGCGAACACCGGGGAGCTGTTTTTT.

The V and J genes are TRBV16 and TRBJ2-5, with a possible D match to TRBD2 (6 bases). This CDR3 has 14 residues. With 3 bases removed from V and 2 bases from J, the gap between germline ends came to 10 bases. Germline assignment: CDR1 KGHSY and CDR2 FQNENV. This CDR3 reads CASSHTSGQETQYF. For the CDR3, the DNA is TGTGCCAGCAGCCATACAAGCGGGCAAGAGACCCAGTACTTC.

The rearrangement uses TRBV27 and TRBJ2-3; 8 bases fit TRBD1. Trimming at V came to 5 bases and at J to 0 bases, leaving 4 bases not matched to a gene. CDR1 is MNHEY, CDR2 SMNVEV, per germline (reference sequence). The CDR3 extends over 15 amino acids. DNA of the CDR3: TGTGCCAGCAGTAACACAGGGGGAAGCACAGATACGCAGTATTTT. Translation: CASSNTGGSTDTQYF.

The chain is built from TRBV5-8 and TRBJ2-7; D is possibly TRBD1 (5 bases). CDR1 is SGHTS and CDR2 is YDEGEE in the germline V gene. This CDR3 contains 13 residues. The V end lost 3 bases, the J end lost 4 bases, and 11 bases lay between the germline ends. CDR3 sequence reads: CASSWPRAYEQYF. The DNA of the CDR3 is TGTGCCAGCAGCTGGCCCAGGGCGTACGAGCAGTACTTC.

The gene calls are TRBV7-9 and TRBJ1-1; possible D gene TRBD1, 6 bases. Germline V gene data show CDR1 as SEHNR and CDR2 as FQNEAQ (reference sequence). Trimming pared 1 base from V and 10 bases from J, leaving 16 bases between. The CDR3 totals 14 residues. This CDR3 reads CASSLEQGIAGAFF. The CDR3 DNA reads TGTGCCAGCAGCTTAGAACAGGGCATTGCTGGAGCTTTCTTT.

This sequence joins TRBV18 and TRBJ1-4; no reliable D call. Trimming removed 2 bases at V and 5 bases at J, with 12 bases between. Per the germline V gene, CDR1 is KGHSH and CDR2 is LQKENI. The CDR3 is made up of 15 amino acids. CDR3 sequence (DNA): TGTGCCAGCTCACCAGGCGGCGGGGAAAATGAAAAACTGTTTTTT. Its translation: CASSPGGGENEKLFF.

The chain employs TRBV19 and TRBJ2-1; D is ambiguous. CDR1 is LNHDA, CDR2 SQIVND, per germline (reference sequence). This CDR3 has 12 residues. V was trimmed by 2 bases and J by 5 bases, leaving 4 bases between them. This chain's CDR3 is CASSITNNEQFF. DNA of the CDR3: TGTGCCAGTAGTATAACTAACAATGAGCAGTTCTTC.

This clone was recorded only once. The chain combines TRBV3-1 (or the pseudogene TRBV3-2) with TRBJ2-5; TRBD2 matches 12 bases. Germline assignment: CDR1 LGHDT and CDR2 YNNKEL (reference sequence). The CDR3 runs to 15 residues. The V gene end was trimmed by 6 bases and the J gene end by 3 bases; junction bases not matched to a gene: 5. The CDR3 loop reads CASSLLAGGKETQYF. The CDR3 coding sequence is TGTGCCAGCAGTCTACTAGCGGGAGGAAAAGAGACCCAGTACTTC.

The chain uses TRBV19 and TRBJ2-7, with a tentative D call TRBD1 (5 bases). The CDR3 is 14 amino acids. Germline V CDR1 and CDR2: LNHDA, SQIVND (reference sequence). V was shortened by 3 bases and J by 4 bases, with 13 bases between the two germline ends. As DNA, the CDR3 is TGTGCCAGTAGTATCGTAGGGGCCCGGTACGAGCAGTACTTC. This codes for CASSIVGARYEQYF.

The J gene is TRBJ2-2, the V gene TRBV28; 10 nucleotides agree with TRBD1. The CDR3 is 16 residues long. V was pared by 2 bases and J by 4 bases, with 4 bases of the junction left unmatched. Germline V gene sequence: CDR1 MDHEN, CDR2 SYDVKM. CDR3 coding DNA: TGTGCCAGCAGTTTACCGGGACAGGGGCGCACCGGGGAGCTGTTTTTT. Residues: CASSLPGQGRTGELFF.